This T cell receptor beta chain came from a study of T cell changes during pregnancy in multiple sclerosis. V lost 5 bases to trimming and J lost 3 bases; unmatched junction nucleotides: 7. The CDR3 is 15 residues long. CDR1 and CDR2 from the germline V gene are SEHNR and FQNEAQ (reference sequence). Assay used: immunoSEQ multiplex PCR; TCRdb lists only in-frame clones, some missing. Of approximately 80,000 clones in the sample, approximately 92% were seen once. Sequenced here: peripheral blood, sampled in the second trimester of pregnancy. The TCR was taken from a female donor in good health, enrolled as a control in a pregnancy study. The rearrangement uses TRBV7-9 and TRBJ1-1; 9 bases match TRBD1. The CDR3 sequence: CASSPYRDRDTEAFF. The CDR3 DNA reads TGTGCCAGCAGCCCCTACCGGGACAGGGACACTGAAGCTTTCTTT.